What follows describes a single T cell receptor beta chain. The entry originates in a study of blood T cell repertoires in COVID-19. In the study overall: Sites across the United States, Italy and Spain contributed samples from acute and convalescent COVID-19.

The method was immunoSEQ multiplex PCR; TCRdb's version includes in-frame clones alone and lacks a portion of them. The table shows fewer than 200,000 clones, with about 74% occurring only once. The CDR3 has 15 residues. J was trimmed by 3 bases and V by 5 bases; bases with no gene match: 4. The germline V gene has CDR1 LNHDA and CDR2 SQIVND (reference sequence). V and J are TRBV19 and TRBJ2-1, with 10 nucleotides matching TRBD2. This TCR was sampled from a woman at least 80 years old with acute or convalescent COVID-19. Sequenced sample: peripheral blood. CDR3 protein: CASSLEREGYNEQFF. DNA for the CDR3: TGTGCCAGTAGTCTCGAGCGGGAGGGCTACAATGAGCAGTTCTTC.